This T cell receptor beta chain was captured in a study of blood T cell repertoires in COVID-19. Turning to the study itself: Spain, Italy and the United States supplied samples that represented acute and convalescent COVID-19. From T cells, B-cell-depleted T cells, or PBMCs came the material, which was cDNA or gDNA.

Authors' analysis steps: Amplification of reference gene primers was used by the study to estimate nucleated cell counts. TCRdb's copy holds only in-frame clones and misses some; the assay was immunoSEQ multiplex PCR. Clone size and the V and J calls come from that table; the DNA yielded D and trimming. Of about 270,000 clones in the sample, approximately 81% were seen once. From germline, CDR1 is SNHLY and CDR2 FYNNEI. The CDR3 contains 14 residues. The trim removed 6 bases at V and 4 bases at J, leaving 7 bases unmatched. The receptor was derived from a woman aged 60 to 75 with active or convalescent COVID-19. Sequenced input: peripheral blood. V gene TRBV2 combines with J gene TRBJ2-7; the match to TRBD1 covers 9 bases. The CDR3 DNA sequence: TGTGCCAGCAGCTCACAGGGGGCTAAATACGAGCAGTACTTC. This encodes CASSSQGAKYEQYF.